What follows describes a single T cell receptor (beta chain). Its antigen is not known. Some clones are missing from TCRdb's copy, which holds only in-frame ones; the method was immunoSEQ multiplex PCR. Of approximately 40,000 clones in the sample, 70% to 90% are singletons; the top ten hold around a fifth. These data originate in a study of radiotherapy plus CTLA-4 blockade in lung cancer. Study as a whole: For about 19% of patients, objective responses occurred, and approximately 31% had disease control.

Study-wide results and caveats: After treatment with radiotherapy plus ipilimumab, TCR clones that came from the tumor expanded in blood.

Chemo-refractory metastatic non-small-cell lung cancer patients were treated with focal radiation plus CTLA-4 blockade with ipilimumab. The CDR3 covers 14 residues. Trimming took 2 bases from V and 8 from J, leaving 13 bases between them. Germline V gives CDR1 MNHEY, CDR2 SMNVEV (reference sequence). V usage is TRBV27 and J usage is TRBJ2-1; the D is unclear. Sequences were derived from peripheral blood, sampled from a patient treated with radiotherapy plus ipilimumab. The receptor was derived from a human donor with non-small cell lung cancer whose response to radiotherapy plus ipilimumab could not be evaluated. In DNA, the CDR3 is TGTGCCAGCAGTTTAGGGTCCCAAGGAGATGAGCAGTTCTTC. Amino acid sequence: CASSLGSQGDEQFF.